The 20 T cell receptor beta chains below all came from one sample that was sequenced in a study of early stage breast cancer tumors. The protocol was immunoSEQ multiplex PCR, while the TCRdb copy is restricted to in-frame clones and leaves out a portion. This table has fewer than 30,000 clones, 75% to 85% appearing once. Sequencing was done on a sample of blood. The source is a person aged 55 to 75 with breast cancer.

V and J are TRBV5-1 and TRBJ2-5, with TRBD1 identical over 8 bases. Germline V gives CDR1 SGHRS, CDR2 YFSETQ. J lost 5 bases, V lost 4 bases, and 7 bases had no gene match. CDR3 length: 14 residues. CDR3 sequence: CASSGGQGMETQYF. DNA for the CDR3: TGCGCCAGCAGCGGTGGACAGGGTATGGAGACCCAGTACTTC.

The CDR3 DNA sequence: TGTGCCAGCACCCGGACAGGGTTGAACACTGAAGCTTTCTTT. As protein: CASTRTGLNTEAFF. V is TRBV7-2 and J is TRBJ1-1; TRBD1 aligns across 8 bases. Germline values: CDR1 SGHTA, CDR2 FQGNSA. The CDR3 runs to 14 residues. V lost 7 bases, J lost 0 bases, and 4 bases stayed unmatched.

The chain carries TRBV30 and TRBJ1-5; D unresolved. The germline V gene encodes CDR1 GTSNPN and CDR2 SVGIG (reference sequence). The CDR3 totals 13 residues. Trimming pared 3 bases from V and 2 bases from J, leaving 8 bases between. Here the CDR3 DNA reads TGTGCCTGGAGCCCCCGGGGCAATCAGCCCCAGCATTTT. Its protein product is CAWSPRGNQPQHF.

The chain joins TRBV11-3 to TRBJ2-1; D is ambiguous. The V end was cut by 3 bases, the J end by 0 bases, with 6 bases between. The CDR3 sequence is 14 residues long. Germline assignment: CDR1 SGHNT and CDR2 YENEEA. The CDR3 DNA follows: TGTGCCAGCAGCTTTCGCGACTCCTACAATGAGCAGTTCTTC. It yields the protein CASSFRDSYNEQFF. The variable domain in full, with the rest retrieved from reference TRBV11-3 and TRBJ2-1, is EAGVVQSPRYKIIEKKQPVAFWCNPISGHNTLYWYLQNLGQGPELLIRYENEEAVDDSQLPKDRFSAERLKGVDSTLKIQPAELGDSAVYLCASSFRDSYNEQFFGPGTRLTVL.

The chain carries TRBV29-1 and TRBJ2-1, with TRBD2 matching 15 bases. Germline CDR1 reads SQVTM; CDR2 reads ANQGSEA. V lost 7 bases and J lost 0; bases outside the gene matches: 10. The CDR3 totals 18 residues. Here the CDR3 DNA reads TGCAGCGCCGTGGGACTAGCGGGAGGCCAATACTCCTACAATGAGCAGTTCTTC. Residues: CSAVGLAGGQYSYNEQFF.

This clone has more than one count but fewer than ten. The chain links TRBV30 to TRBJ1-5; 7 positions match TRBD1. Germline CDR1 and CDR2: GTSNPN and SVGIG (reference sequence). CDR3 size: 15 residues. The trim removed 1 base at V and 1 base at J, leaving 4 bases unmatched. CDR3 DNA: TGTGCCTGGAGTGCCAAGACAGGGAGCAATCAGCCCCAGCATTTT. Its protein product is CAWSAKTGSNQPQHF.

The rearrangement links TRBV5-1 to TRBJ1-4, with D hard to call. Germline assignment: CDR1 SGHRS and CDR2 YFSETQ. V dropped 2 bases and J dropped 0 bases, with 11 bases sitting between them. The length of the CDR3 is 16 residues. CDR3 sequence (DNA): TGCGCCAGCAGCTTTCTCGGAACAGCAACTAATGAAAAACTGTTTTTT. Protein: CASSFLGTATNEKLFF.

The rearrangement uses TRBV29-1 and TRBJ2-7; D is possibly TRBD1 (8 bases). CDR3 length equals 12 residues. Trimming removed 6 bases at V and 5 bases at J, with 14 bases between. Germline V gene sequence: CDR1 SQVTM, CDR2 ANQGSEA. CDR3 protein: CSVYRGGNEQYF. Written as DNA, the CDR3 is TGCAGCGTGTACAGGGGGGGCAACGAGCAGTACTTC.

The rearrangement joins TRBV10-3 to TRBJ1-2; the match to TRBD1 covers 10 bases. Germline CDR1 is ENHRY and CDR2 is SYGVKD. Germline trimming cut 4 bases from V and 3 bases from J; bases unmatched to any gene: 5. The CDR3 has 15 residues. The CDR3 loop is CAISGGQGSHYGYTF. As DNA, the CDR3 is TGTGCCATCAGTGGGGGACAGGGGTCCCACTATGGCTACACCTTC.

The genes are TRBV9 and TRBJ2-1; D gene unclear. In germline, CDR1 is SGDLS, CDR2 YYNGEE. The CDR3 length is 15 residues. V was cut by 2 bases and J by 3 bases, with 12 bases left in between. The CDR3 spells CASSVDVRHYNEQFF. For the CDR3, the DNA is TGTGCCAGCAGCGTTGACGTCCGACACTACAATGAGCAGTTCTTC.

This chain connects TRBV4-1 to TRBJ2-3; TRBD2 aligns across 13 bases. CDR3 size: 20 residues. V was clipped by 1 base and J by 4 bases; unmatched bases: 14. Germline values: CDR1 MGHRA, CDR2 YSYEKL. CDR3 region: CASSQVGTSLAGGWADTQYF. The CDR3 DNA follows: TGCGCCAGCAGCCAAGTTGGCACTTCACTAGCGGGAGGGTGGGCAGATACGCAGTATTTT.

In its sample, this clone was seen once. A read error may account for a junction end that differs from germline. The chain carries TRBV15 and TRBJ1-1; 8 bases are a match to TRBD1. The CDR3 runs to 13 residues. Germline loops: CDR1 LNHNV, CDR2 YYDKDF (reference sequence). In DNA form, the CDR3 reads TGTGCCGCCAGGACAGGGAGGATCACTGAAGCTTTCTTT. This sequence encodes CAARTGRITEAFF.

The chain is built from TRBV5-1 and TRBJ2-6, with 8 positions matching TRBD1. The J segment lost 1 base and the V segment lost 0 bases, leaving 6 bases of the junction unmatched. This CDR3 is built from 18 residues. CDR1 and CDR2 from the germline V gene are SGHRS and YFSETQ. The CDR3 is CASSLVPGGLSGANVLTF. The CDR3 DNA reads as TGCGCCAGCAGCTTGGTTCCAGGGGGCCTTTCTGGGGCCAACGTCCTGACTTTC.

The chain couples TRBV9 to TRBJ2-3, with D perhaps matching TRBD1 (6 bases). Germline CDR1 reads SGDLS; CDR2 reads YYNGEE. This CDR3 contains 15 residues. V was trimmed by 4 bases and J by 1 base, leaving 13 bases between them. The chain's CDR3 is CASSTTGWGTDTQYF. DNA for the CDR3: TGTGCCAGCAGCACGACAGGATGGGGCACAGATACGCAGTATTTT.

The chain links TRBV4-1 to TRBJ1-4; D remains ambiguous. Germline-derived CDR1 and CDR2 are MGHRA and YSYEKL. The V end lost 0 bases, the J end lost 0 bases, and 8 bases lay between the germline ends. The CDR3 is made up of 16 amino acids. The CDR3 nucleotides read TGCGCCAGCAGCCAAGAGAAGCACTCAACTAATGAAAAACTGTTTTTT. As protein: CASSQEKHSTNEKLFF.

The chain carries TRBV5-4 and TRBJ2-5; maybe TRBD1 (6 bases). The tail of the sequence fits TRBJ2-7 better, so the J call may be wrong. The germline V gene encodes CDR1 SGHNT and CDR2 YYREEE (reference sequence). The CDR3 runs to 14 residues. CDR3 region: CASSLVGATYEQYF. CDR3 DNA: TGTGCCAGCAGCTTAGTGGGGGCGACCTACGAGCAGTACTTC.

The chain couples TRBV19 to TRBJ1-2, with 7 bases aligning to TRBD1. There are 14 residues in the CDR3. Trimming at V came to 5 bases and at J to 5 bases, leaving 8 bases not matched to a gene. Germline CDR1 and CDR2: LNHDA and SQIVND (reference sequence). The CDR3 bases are TGTGCCAGTAGTCCCCGGGACAGTCATTATGGCTACACCTTC. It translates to CASSPRDSHYGYTF.

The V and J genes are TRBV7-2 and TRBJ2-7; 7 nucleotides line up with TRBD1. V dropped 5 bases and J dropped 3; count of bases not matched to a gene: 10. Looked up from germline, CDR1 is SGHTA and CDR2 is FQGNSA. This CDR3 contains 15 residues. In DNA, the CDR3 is TGTGCCAGCAGCAGACCCGGGACAGCTAACTACGAGCAGTACTTC. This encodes CASSRPGTANYEQYF.

The CDR3 loop reads CASSLSFGTGAGNTIYF. DNA of the CDR3: TGTGCCAGCAGCTTATCATTCGGGACAGGGGCTGGAAACACCATATATTTT. The V and J genes are TRBV7-9 and TRBJ1-3; 10 bases match TRBD1. V trimming: 2 bases; J trimming: 2 bases; junction bases outside the gene matches: 6. The CDR3 spans 17 residues. Germline values: CDR1 SEHNR, CDR2 FQNEAQ (reference sequence).

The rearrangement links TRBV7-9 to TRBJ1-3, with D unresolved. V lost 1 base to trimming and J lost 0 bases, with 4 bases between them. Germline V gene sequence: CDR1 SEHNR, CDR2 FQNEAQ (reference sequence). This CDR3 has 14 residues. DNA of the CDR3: TGTGCCAGCAGCTTAGGGCCCTCTGGAAACACCATATATTTT. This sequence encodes CASSLGPSGNTIYF.